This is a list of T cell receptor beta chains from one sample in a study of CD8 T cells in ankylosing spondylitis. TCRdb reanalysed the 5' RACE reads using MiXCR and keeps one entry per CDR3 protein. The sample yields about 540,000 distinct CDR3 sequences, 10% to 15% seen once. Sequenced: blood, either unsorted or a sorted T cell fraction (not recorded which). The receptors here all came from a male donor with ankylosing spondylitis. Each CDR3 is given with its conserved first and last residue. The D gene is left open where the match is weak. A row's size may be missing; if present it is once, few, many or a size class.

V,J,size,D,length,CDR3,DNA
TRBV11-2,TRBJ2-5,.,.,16,CASSLNGPDVQETQYF,TGTGCCAGCAGCTTAAATGGCCCGGACGTCCAAGAGACCCAGTACTTC
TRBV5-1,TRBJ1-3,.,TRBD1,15,CASSRGQGGLDTIYF,TGCGCCAGCAGCCGGGGACAGGGTGGTTTGGACACCATATATTTT
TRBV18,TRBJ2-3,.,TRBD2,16,CASSLSWAGDGDTQYF,TGTGCCAGCTCACTCAGTTGGGCGGGAGACGGAGATACGCAGTATTTT
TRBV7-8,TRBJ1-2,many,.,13,CASSLGTLYGYTF,TGTGCCAGCAGCTTAGGGACTTTGTATGGCTACACCTTC
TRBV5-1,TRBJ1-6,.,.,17,CASSLAPLAEQGPPLHF,TGCGCCAGCAGCTTGGCCCCTCTGGCAGAACAAGGGCCACCCCTCCACTTT
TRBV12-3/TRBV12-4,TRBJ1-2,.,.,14,CASTSGQPNYGYTF,TGTGCCAGCACCTCGGGGCAGCCGAACTATGGCTACACCTTC
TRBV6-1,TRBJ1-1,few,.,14,CASTADRAVTEAFF,TGTGCCAGCACCGCGGACAGAGCCGTCACTGAAGCTTTCTTT
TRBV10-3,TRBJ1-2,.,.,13,CAITDGDSYGYTF,TGTGCCATCACCGACGGGGATTCATATGGCTACACCTTC
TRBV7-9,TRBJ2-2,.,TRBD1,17,CASSFPPGTANTGELFF,TGTGCCAGCAGCTTTCCCCCCGGGACAGCGAACACCGGGGAGCTGTTTTTT
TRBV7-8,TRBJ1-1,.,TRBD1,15,CASSLGGQVRTEAFF,TGTGCCAGCAGCTTAGGGGGACAGGTTCGAACTGAAGCTTTCTTT
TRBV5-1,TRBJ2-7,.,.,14,CASSLEDRRYEQYF,TGCGCCAGCAGCTTGGAGGACCGACGCTACGAGCAGTACTTC
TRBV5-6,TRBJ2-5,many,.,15,CASSLTFMGQETQYF,TGTGCCAGCAGCTTGACGTTTATGGGGCAAGAGACCCAGTACTTC
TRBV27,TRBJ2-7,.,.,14,CASRDRDGDYEQYF,TGTGCCAGCAGAGACCGGGACGGGGACTACGAGCAGTACTTC
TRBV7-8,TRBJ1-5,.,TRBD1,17,CASSNRDRATSNQPQHF,TGTGCCAGCAGCAACCGGGACAGGGCTACGAGCAATCAGCCCCAGCATTTT
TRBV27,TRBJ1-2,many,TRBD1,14,CASSRQGANYGYTF,TGTGCCAGCAGTCGACAGGGCGCTAACTATGGCTACACCTTC
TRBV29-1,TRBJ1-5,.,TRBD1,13,CSVEGQGGQPQHF,TGCAGCGTTGAAGGACAGGGCGGGCAGCCCCAGCATTTT
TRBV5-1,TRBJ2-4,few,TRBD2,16,CASSSGLAVAKNIQYF,TGCGCCAGCAGCTCGGGACTAGCGGTAGCCAAAAACATTCAGTACTTC
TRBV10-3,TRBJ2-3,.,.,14,CAIRQGRDTDTQYF,TGTGCCATCAGACAGGGACGGGACACAGATACGCAGTATTTT
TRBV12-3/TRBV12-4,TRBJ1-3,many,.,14,CASSDRSSGNTIYF,TGTGCCAGCAGCGACAGGTCCTCTGGAAACACCATATATTTT
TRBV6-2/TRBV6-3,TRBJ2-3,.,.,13,CASSHGPSDTQYF,TGTGCCAGCAGCCACGGGCCCTCAGATACGCAGTATTTT
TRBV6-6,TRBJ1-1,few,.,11,CASKTDTEAFF,TGTGCCAGCAAGACCGACACTGAAGCTTTCTTT
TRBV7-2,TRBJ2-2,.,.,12,CASSKFTGELFF,TGTGCCAGCAGCAAATTCACCGGGGAGCTGTTTTTT
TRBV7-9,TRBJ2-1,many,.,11,CASSPFGEQFF,TGTGCCAGCAGCCCGTTCGGTGAGCAGTTCTTC
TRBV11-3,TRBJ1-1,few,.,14,CATQRGGKNTEAFF,TGTGCCACCCAGCGTGGTGGCAAGAACACTGAAGCTTTCTTT